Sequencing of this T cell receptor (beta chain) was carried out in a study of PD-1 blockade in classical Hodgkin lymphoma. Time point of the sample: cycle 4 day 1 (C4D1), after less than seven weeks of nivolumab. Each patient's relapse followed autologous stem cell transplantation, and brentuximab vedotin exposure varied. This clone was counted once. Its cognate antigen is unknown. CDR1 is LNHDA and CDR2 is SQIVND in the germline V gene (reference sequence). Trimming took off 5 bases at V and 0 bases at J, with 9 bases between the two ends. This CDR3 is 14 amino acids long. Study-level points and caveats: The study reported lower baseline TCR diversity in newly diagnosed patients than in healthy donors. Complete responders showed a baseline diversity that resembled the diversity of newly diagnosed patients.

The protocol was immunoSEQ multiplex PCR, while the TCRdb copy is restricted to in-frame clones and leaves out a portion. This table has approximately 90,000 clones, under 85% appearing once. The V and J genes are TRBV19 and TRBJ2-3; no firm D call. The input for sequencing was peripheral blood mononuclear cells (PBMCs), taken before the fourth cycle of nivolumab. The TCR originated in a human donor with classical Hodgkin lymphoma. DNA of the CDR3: TGTGCCAGTAGTGAGATAGGCAGCACAGATACGCAGTATTTT. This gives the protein CASSEIGSTDTQYF.